These 6 T cell receptor beta chains originate from one sample sequenced in a study of CD8+ T cells in alopecia areata. Indicated treatment: oral pan-JAK inhibitor, 5-10 mg twice daily. In each case, RNA was isolated and then reverse transcribed into cDNA as the sequencing template. Sequenced by immunoSEQ multiplex PCR; TCRdb stores in-frame clones only, minus some. The sample holds around 300,000 clones; around three fifths are singletons and the top ten take about 0.93%. Sequenced material: CD4+ T cells sorted from blood, taken around week 53, from a patient treated with tofacitinib. Every receptor here comes from a human donor with alopecia areata.

The chain employs TRBV6-5 and TRBJ1-6, with D uncertain. The V end was cut by 0 bases, the J end by 13 bases, with 13 bases between. Germline CDR1 and CDR2: MNHEY and SVGAGI. CDR3 length equals 14 residues. The CDR3 region is CASSYSAVKGPLHF. The CDR3 bases are TGTGCCAGCAGTTACTCGGCGGTTAAGGGCCCCCTCCACTTT.

The V gene is TRBV20-1, the J gene TRBJ2-3; D unclear. V lost 7 bases and J lost 6, with 11 bases in between. The CDR3 consists of 11 residues. In germline, CDR1 is DFQATT, CDR2 SNEGSKA (reference sequence). For the CDR3, the DNA is TGCAGTGTGCGTGTTGGGGATACGCAGTATTTT. Protein product: CSVRVGDTQYF.

The chain links TRBV5-1 to TRBJ1-6; the match to TRBD1 covers 8 bases. J gave up 10 bases and V 1 base, and 4 bases lay outside the gene matches. The CDR3 consists of 14 residues. Germline CDR1 SGHRS, CDR2 YFSETQ. CDR3 nucleotides: TGCGCCAGCAGCTTGTCAGGGGGCCGGTCACCCCTCCACTTT. This encodes CASSLSGGRSPLHF. The whole variable domain, remainder taken from reference TRBV5-1 and TRBJ1-6, is KAGVTQTPRYLIKTRGQQVTLSCSPISGHRSVSWYQQTPGQGLQFLFEYFSETQRNKGNFPGRFSGRQFSNSRSEMNVSTLELGDSALYLCASSLSGGRSPLHFGNGTRLTVT.

This sequence joins TRBV5-1 and TRBJ2-2, with TRBD2 matching over 11 bases. Per the germline V gene, CDR1 is SGHRS and CDR2 is YFSETQ. V lost 4 bases, J lost 2 bases, and 10 bases stayed unmatched. This CDR3 is 18 amino acids long. In nucleotides, the CDR3 is TGCGCCAGCAGCCCCAGAACTAGCGGGGGTTCAAACACCGGGGAGCTGTTTTTT. Amino acids: CASSPRTSGGSNTGELFF.

This clone was seen a few times. Different DNA sequences within this sample yield the same CDR3. The V call is TRBV20-1, the J call TRBJ1-1; the match to TRBD1 covers 9 bases. Germline loops: CDR1 DFQATT, CDR2 SNEGSKA (reference sequence). The junction had 0 bases not matched to a gene; V was cut back by 6 bases and J by 4 bases. This CDR3 comprises 11 residues. As DNA, the CDR3 is TGCAGTGCGACAGGGGGCACTGAAGCTTTCTTT. Protein: CSATGGTEAFF.

This rearrangement joins TRBV2 to TRBJ1-1, with D perhaps TRBD1 (5 bases). V shed 5 bases and J shed 3 bases, with 10 bases lying between them. The CDR3 is made up of 13 amino acids. Germline lookup yields CDR1 SNHLY and CDR2 FYNNEI. Here the CDR3 reads CASSPGRDTEAFF. CDR3 DNA: TGTGCCAGCAGTCCGGGACGGGACACTGAAGCTTTCTTT. The whole variable domain, filled in from reference TRBV2 and TRBJ1-1, reads EPEVTQTPSHQVTQMGQEVILRCVPISNHLYFYWYRQILGQKVEFLVSFYNNEISEKSEIFDDQFSVERPDGSNFTLKIRSTKLEDSAMYFCASSPGRDTEAFFGQGTRLTVV.